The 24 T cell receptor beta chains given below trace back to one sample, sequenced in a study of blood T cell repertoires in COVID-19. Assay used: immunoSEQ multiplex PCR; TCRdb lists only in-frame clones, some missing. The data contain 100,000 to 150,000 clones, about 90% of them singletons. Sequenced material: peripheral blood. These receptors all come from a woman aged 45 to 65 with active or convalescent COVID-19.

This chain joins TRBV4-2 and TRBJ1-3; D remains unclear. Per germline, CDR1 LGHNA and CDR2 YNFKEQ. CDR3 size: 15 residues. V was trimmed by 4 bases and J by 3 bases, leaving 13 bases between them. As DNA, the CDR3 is TGTGCCAGCAGCCTGACATCAGTGGGTGGAAACACCATATATTTT. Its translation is CASSLTSVGGNTIYF.

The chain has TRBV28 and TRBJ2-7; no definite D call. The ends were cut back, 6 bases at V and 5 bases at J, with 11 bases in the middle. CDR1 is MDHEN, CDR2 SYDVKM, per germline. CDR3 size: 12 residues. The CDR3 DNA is TGTGCCAGCAGCATTTCCATCAACGAGCAGTACTTC. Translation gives CASSISINEQYF.

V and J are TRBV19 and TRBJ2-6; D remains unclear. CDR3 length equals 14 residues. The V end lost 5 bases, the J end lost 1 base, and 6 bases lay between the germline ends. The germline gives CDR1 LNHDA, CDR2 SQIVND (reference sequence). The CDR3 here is CASSVQSGANVLTF. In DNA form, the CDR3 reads TGTGCCAGTAGTGTACAGTCTGGGGCCAACGTCCTGACTTTC.

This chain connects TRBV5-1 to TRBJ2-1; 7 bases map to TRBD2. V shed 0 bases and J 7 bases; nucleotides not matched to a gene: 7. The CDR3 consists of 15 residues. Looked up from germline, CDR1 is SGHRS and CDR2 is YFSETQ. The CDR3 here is CASSLVGLAENEQFF. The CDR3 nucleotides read TGCGCCAGCAGCTTGGTCGGGCTAGCGGAGAATGAGCAGTTCTTC.

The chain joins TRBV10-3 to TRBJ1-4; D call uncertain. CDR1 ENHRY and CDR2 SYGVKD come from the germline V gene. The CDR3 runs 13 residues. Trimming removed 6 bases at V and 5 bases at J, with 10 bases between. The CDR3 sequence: CAIRGRENEKLFF. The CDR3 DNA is TGTGCCATCAGAGGACGGGAGAATGAAAAACTGTTTTTT.

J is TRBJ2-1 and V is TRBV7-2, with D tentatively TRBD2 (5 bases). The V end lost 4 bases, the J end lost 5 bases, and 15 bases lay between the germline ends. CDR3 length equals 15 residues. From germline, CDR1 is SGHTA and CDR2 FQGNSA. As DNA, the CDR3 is TGTGCCAGCAGCTCCGACTACCTGGGGAACAATGAGCAGTTCTTC. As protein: CASSSDYLGNNEQFF.

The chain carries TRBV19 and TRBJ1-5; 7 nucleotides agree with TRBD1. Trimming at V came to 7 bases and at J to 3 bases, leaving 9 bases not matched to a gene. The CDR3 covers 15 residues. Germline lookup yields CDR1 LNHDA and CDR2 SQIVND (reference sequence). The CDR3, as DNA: TGTGCCAGTATCCCTGACAGGGTTGCCAATCAGCCCCAGCATTTT. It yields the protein CASIPDRVANQPQHF.

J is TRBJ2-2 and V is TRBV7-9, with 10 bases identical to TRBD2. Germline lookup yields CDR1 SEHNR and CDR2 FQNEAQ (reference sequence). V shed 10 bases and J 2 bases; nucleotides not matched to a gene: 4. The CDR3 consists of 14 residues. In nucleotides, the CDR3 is TGTGCCACCCAGCGGGAGGGAAACACCGGGGAGCTGTTTTTT. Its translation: CATQREGNTGELFF.

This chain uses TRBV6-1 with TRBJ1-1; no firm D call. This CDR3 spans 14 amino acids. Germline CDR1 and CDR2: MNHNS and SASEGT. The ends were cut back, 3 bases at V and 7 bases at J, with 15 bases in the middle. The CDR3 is CASSDVGRSLEAFF. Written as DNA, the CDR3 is TGTGCCAGCAGTGACGTAGGGAGGTCCCTTGAAGCTTTCTTT.

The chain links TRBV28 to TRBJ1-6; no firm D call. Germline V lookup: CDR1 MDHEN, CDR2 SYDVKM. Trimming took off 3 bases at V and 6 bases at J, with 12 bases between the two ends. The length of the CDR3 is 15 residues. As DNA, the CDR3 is TGTGCCAGCAGTTTCATCCGGTCCGCTAATTCACCCCTCCACTTT. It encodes CASSFIRSANSPLHF.

CDR3 loop: CASSVDDRGTTDTQYF. The CDR3 nucleotides are TGTGCCAGCAGTGTAGATGACAGGGGGACCACAGATACGCAGTATTTT. This chain connects TRBV2 to TRBJ2-3, with 9 nucleotides matching TRBD1. The CDR3 length is 16 residues. Germline V gene lookup returns CDR1 SNHLY and CDR2 FYNNEI. The J segment lost 2 bases and the V segment lost 4 bases, leaving 7 bases of the junction unmatched.

The CDR3 loop is CASSYLTGTVNTEAFF. The CDR3 DNA follows: TGTGCCAGCAGTTACTTAACCGGGACAGTGAACACTGAAGCTTTCTTT. This sequence joins TRBV6-5 and TRBJ1-1; TRBD1 matches at 7 bases. CDR3 length equals 16 residues. Germline CDR1 MNHEY, CDR2 SVGAGI. Trimming cost V 1 base and J 0 bases; bases outside gene matches: 5.

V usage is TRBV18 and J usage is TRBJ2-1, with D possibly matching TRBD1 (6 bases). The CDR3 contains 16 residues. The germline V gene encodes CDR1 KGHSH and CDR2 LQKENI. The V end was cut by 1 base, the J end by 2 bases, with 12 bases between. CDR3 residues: CASSPRSGVTYNEQFF. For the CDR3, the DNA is TGTGCCAGCTCACCACGTTCAGGGGTTACCTACAATGAGCAGTTCTTC.

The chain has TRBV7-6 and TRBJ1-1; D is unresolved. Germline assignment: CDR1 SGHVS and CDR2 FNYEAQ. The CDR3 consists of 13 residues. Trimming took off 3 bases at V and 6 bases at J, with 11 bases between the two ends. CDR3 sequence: CASSFLVGSEAFF. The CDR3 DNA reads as TGTGCCAGCAGCTTCCTTGTCGGGTCTGAAGCTTTCTTT.

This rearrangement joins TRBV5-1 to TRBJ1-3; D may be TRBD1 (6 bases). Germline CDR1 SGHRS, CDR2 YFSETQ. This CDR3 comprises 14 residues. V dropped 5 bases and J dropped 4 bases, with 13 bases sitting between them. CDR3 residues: CASSLGTPGNTIYF. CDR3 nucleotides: TGCGCCAGCAGTCTCGGGACACCCGGAAACACCATATATTTT. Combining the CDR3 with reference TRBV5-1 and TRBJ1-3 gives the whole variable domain KAGVTQTPRYLIKTRGQQVTLSCSPISGHRSVSWYQQTPGQGLQFLFEYFSETQRNKGNFPGRFSGRQFSNSRSEMNVSTLELGDSALYLCASSLGTPGNTIYFGEGSWLTVV.

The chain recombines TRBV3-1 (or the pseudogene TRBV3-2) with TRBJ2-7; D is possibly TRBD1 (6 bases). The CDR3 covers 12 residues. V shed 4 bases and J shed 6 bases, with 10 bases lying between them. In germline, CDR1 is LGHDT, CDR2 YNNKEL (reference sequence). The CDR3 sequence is CASSRGGTEQYF. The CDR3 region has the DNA TGTGCCAGCAGCCGAGGGGGAACCGAGCAGTACTTC.

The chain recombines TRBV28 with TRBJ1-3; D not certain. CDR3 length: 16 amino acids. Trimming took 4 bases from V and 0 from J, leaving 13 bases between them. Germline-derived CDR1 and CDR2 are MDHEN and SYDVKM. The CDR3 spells CASSSHGVGSGNTIYF. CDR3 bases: TGTGCCAGCAGTTCCCACGGGGTAGGCTCTGGAAACACCATATATTTT.

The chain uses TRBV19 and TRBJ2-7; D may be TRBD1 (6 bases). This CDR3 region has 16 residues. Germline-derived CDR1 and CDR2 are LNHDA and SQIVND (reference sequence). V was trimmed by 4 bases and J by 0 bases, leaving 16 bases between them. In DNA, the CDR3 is TGTGCCAGTAGTAAATTTGGACAGCGATCCTCCTACGAGCAGTACTTC. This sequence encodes CASSKFGQRSSYEQYF.

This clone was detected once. This chain's CDR3 is CASSQDIGANVLTF. CDR3 bases: TGTGCCAGCAGCCAAGATATTGGGGCCAACGTCCTGACTTTC. The chain couples TRBV3-1 (or the pseudogene TRBV3-2) to TRBJ2-6; D call uncertain. CDR1 is LGHDT and CDR2 is YNNKEL in the germline V gene (reference sequence). V was trimmed by 0 bases and J by 3 bases, leaving 3 bases between them. This CDR3 region has 14 residues.

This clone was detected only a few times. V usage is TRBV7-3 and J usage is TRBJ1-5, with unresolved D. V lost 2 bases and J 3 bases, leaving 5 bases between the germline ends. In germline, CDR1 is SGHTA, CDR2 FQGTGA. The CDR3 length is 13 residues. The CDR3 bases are TGTGCCAGCAGCTTAGTAGCCAATCAGCCCCAGCATTTT. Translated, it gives CASSLVANQPQHF.

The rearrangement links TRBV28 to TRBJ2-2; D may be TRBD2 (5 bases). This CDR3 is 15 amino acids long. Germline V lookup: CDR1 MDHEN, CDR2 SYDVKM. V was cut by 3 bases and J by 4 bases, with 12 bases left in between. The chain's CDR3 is CASSFYGSGTGELFF. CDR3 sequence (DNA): TGTGCCAGCAGTTTTTATGGGAGCGGCACCGGGGAGCTGTTTTTT.

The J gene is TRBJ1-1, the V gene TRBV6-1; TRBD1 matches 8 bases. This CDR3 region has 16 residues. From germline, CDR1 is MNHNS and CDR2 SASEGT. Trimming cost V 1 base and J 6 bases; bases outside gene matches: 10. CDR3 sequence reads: CASSEGQGQGFPEAFF. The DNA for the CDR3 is TGTGCCAGCAGTGAAGGACAGGGGCAGGGGTTCCCTGAAGCTTTCTTT.

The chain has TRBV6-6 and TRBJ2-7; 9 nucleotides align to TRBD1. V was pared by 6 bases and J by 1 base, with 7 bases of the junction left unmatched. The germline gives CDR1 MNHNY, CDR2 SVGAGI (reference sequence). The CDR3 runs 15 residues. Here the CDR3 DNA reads TGTGCCAGCAGGGGACAGGGACAGGGTTCCTACGAGCAGTACTTC. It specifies CASRGQGQGSYEQYF.

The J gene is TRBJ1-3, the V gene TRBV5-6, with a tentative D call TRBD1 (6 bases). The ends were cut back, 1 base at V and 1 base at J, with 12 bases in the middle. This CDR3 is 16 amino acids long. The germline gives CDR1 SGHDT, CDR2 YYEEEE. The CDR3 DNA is TGTGCCAGCAGCTTGTGGTCAGGGGCTTCTGGAAACACCATATATTTT. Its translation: CASSLWSGASGNTIYF.